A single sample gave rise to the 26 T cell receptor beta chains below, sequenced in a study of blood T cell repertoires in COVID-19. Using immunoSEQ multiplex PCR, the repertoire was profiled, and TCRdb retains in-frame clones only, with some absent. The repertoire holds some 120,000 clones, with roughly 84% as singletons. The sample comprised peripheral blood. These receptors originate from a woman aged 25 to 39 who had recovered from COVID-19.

The CDR3 coding sequence is TGTGCCAGCAGTGTAGCCGAACTAGCGGGGGGGAACCAAGAGACCCAGTACTTC. Amino acid sequence: CASSVAELAGGNQETQYF. This chain connects TRBV2 to TRBJ2-5; TRBD2 agrees at 13 bases. This CDR3 comprises 18 residues. CDR1 and CDR2 (germline): SNHLY, FYNNEI. With V trimmed by 4 bases and J by 0 bases, 8 bases remained unmatched.

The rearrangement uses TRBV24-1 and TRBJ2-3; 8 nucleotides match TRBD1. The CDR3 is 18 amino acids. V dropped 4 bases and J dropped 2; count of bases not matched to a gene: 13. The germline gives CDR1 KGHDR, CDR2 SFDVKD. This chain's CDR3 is CATSDSRSTGDNTDTQYF. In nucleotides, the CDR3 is TGTGCCACCAGTGACTCCAGGTCGACAGGGGACAACACAGATACGCAGTATTTT.

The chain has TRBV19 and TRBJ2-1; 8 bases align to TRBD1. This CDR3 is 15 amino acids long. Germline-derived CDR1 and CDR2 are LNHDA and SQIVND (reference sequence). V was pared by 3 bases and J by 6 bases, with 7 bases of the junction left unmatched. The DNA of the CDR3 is TGTGCCAGTAGTATCTCCGACAGGGGAGGCAATGAGCAGTTCTTC. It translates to CASSISDRGGNEQFF.

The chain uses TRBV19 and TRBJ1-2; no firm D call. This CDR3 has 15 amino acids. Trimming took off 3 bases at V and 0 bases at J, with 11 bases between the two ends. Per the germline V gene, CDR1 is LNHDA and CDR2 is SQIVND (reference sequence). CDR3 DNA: TGTGCCAGTAGTATGCACAGCCCGGCTAACTATGGCTACACCTTC. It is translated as CASSMHSPANYGYTF. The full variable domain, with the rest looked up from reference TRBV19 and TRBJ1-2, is DGGITQSPKYLFRKEGQNVTLSCEQNLNHDAMYWYRQDPGQGLRLIYYSQIVNDFQKGDIAEGYSVSREKKESFPLTVTSAQKNPTAFYLCASSMHSPANYGYTFGSGTRLTVV.

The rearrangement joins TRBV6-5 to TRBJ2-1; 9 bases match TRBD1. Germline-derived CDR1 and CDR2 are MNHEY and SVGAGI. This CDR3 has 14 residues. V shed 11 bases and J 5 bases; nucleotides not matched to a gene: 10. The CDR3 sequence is CAARRQGVDNEQFF. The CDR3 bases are TGTGCCGCGAGAAGACAGGGGGTTGACAATGAGCAGTTCTTC.

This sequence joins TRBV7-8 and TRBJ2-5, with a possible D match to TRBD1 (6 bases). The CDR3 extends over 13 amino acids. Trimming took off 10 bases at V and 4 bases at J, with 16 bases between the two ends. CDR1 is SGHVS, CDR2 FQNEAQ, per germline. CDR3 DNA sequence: TGTGCCACCCAGGGGTATTCTTCAGAGACCCAGTACTTC. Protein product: CATQGYSSETQYF.

The CDR3 sequence: CASSPPSRGRETQYF. CDR3 bases: TGTGCCAGCTCACCACCGTCCAGGGGAAGAGAGACCCAGTACTTC. This chain joins TRBV18 and TRBJ2-5; D is perhaps TRBD1 (6 bases). Germline CDR1 reads KGHSH; CDR2 reads LQKENI. The ends were cut back, 0 bases at V and 4 bases at J, with 12 bases in the middle. CDR3 length: 15 residues.

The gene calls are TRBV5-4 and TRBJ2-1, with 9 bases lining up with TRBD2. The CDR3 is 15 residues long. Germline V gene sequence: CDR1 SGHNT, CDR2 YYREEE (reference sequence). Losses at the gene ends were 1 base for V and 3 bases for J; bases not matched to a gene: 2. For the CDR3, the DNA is TGTGCCAGCAGCTTGCTAGCGGGGCTCTACAATGAGCAGTTCTTC. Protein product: CASSLLAGLYNEQFF.

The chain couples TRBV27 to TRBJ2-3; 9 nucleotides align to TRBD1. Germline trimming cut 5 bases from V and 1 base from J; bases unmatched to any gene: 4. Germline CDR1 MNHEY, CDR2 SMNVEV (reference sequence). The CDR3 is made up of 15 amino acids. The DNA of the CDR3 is TGTGCCAGCAGTGCGACAGGGGGGCGCACAGATACGCAGTATTTT. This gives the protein CASSATGGRTDTQYF.

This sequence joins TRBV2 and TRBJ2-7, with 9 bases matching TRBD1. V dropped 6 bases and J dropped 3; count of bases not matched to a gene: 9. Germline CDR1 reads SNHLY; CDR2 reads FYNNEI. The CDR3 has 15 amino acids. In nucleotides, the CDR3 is TGTGCCAGCAGGCCGGCCACAGGGGGCTACTACGAGCAGTACTTC. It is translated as CASRPATGGYYEQYF. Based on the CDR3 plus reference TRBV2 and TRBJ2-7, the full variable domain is EPEVTQTPSHQVTQMGQEVILRCVPISNHLYFYWYRQILGQKVEFLVSFYNNEISEKSEIFDDQFSVERPDGSNFTLKIRSTKLEDSAMYFCASRPATGGYYEQYFGPGTRLTVT.

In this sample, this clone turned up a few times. The chain's CDR3 is CASTPGVLAQPQHF. CDR3 DNA: TGTGCCAGTACCCCCGGGGTTCTGGCCCAGCCCCAGCATTTT. V usage is TRBV19 and J usage is TRBJ1-5; no clear D gene. Germline values: CDR1 LNHDA, CDR2 SQIVND (reference sequence). V lost 7 bases and J lost 7, with 17 bases in between. The CDR3 totals 14 residues.

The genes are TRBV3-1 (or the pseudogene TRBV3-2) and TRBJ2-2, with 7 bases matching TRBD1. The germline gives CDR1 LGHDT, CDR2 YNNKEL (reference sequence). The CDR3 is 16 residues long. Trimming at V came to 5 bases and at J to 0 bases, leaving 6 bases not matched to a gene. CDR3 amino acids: CASSLGTAANTGELFF. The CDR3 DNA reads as TGTGCCAGCAGCTTGGGGACAGCAGCGAACACCGGGGAGCTGTTTTTT.

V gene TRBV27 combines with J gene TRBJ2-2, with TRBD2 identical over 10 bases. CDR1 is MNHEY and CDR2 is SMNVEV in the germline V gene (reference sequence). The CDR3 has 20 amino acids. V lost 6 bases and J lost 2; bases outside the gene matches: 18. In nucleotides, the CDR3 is TGTGCCAGCAGCCGTAACCCGGGACTAGCGAGGATTATTAACACCGGGGAGCTGTTTTTT. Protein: CASSRNPGLARIINTGELFF.

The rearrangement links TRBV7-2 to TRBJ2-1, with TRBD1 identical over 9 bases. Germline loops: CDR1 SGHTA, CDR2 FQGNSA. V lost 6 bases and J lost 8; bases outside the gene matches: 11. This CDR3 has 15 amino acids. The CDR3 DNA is TGTGCCAGCAGAAGGACCGGGACAGGGCCCCATGAGCAGTTCTTC. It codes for CASRRTGTGPHEQFF.

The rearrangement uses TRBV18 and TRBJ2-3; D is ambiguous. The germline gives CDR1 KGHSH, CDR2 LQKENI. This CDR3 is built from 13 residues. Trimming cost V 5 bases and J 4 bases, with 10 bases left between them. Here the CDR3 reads CASSGTLADTQYF. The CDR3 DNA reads TGTGCCAGCTCAGGCACCCTTGCAGATACGCAGTATTTT.

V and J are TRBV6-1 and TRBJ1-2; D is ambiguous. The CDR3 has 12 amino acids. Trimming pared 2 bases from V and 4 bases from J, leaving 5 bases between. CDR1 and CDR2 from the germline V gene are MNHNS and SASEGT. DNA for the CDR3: TGTGCCAGCAGTGAACCGGGCTATGGCTACACCTTC. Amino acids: CASSEPGYGYTF.

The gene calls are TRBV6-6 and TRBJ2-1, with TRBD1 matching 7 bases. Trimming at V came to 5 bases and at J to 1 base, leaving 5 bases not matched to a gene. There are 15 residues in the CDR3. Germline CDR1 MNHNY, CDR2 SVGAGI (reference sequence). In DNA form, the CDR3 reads TGTGCCAGCAGTGGGACAGCCCTTTCCTACAATGAGCAGTTCTTC. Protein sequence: CASSGTALSYNEQFF.

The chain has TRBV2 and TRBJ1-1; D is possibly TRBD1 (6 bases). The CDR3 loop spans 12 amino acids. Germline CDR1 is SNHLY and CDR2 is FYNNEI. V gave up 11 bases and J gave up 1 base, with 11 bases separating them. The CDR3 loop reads CACKQGNTEAFF. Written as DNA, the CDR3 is TGTGCCTGCAAACAGGGGAACACTGAAGCTTTCTTT.

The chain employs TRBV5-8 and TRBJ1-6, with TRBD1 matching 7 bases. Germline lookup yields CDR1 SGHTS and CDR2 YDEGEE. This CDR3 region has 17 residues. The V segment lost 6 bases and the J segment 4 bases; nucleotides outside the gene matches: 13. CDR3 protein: CASNIGTVLSYNSPLHF. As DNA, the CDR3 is TGTGCCAGCAACATAGGGACAGTTCTCTCTTATAATTCACCCCTCCACTTT.

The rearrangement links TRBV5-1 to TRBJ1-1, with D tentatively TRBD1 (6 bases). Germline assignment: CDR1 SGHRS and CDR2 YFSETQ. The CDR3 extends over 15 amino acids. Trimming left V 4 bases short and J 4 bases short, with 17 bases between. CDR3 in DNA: TGCGCCAGCAGCACCCGGGCAGGGGACGGCACTGAAGCTTTCTTT. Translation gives CASSTRAGDGTEAFF.

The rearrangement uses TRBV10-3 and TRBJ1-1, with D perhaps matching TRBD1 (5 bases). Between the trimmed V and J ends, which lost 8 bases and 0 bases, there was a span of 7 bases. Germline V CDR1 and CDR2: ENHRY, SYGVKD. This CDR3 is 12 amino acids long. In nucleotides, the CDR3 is TGTGCCATCCGGACACTGAACACTGAAGCTTTCTTT. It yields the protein CAIRTLNTEAFF.

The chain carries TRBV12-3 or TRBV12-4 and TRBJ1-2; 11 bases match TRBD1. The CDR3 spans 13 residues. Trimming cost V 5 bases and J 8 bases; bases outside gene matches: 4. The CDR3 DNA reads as TGTGCCAGCAGTCCTGGGACAGGGGGGGGCTACACCTTC. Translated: CASSPGTGGGYTF.

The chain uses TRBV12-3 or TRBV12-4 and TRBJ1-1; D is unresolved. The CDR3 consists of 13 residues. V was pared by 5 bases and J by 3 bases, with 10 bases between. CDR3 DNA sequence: TGTGCCAGCAGTATCCCAGCGGACACTGAAGCTTTCTTT. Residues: CASSIPADTEAFF.

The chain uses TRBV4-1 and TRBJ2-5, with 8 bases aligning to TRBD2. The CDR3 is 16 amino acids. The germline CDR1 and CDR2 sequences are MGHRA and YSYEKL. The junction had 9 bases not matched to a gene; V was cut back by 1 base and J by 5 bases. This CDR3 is CASSQGGLESKETQYF. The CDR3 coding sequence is TGCGCCAGCAGCCAAGGGGGACTAGAAAGCAAGGAGACCCAGTACTTC.

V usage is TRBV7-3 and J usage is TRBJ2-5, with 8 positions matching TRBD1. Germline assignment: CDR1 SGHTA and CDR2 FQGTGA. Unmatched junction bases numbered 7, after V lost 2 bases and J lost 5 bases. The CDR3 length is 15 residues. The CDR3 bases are TGTGCCAGCAGCTTATCCCCAGGGGGCGGTGAGACCCAGTACTTC. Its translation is CASSLSPGGGETQYF.

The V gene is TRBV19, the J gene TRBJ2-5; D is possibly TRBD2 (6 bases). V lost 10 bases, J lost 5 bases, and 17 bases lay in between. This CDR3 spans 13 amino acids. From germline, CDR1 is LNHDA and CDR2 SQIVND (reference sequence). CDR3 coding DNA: TGTGCCACCTCGATGGCGGGAAGGGAGACCCAGTACTTC. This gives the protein CATSMAGRETQYF.